This T cell receptor (beta chain) came from a study of blood T cell repertoires in COVID-19. Assay: immunoSEQ multiplex PCR; the TCRdb copy retains only in-frame clones and omits some. The table has 65,000 to 85,000 clones, 79% seen once. V trimming: 9 bases; J trimming: 0 bases; junction bases outside the gene matches: 6. The CDR3 extends over 14 amino acids. Germline values: CDR1 ENHRY, CDR2 SYGVKD. This sequence originates from a woman aged 80 or over with active or convalescent COVID-19. This chain links TRBV10-3 with TRBJ2-3; 7 bases line up with TRBD1. The sample consisted of peripheral blood. The CDR3 nucleotides are TGTGCCATTTCTCAGGGGGAAAGCACAGATACGCAGTATTTT. It codes for CAISQGESTDTQYF.